These 9 T cell receptor beta chains came from one sample sequenced in a study of shared clonotypes between healthy human individuals. Only in-frame clones appear in the TCRdb table, and some are missing; sequencing was by immunoSEQ multiplex PCR. The sample has 2,500,000 or so clones, over 85% seen once. Sample: naive CD4+ T cells from PBMCs. Subset specified: CD45RA+ positively selected. The receptors come from a man younger than 35 in good health. Some clones in this sample may be carry-over from other donors' samples.

This chain connects TRBV30 to TRBJ1-4; 9 nucleotides align to TRBD1. The CDR3 has 18 amino acids. Trimming removed 1 base from V and 5 bases from J; junction bases left unmatched: 14. Germline lookup yields CDR1 GTSNPN and CDR2 SVGIG (reference sequence). CDR3 loop: CAWSGRTGVSGRNEKLFF. CDR3 in DNA: TGTGCCTGGAGTGGACGGACAGGGGTATCGGGAAGAAATGAAAAACTGTTTTTT.

The chain recombines TRBV5-1 with TRBJ2-2; D remains ambiguous. Per germline, CDR1 SGHRS and CDR2 YFSETQ. Trimming removed 1 base at V and 3 bases at J, with 7 bases between. This CDR3 has 14 residues. CDR3 bases: TGCGCCAGCAGCTTGAGGCAGGACACCGGGGAGCTGTTTTTT. Translation: CASSLRQDTGELFF.

CDR3 in amino acids: CASSPLSTDTQYF. CDR3 DNA sequence: TGTGCCAGCAGCCCCTTGAGCACAGATACGCAGTATTTT. The rearrangement joins TRBV14 to TRBJ2-3, with no clear D. The CDR3 runs to 13 residues. The germline gives CDR1 SGHDN, CDR2 FVKESK. Between the trimmed V and J ends, which lost 4 bases and 0 bases, there was a span of 5 bases.

This sequence joins TRBV19 and TRBJ2-6, with D perhaps matching TRBD1 or TRBD2 (5 bases each). Germline CDR1 and CDR2: LNHDA and SQIVND (reference sequence). Trimming shortened V by 6 bases and J by 4 bases, and 19 bases separated the two germline ends. This CDR3 region has 17 residues. The CDR3 here is CASRNPGAAEGANVLTF. The CDR3 DNA reads as TGTGCCAGTAGAAACCCCGGGGCGGCCGAGGGGGCCAACGTCCTGACTTTC.

The genes are TRBV19 and TRBJ2-7; 7 bases match TRBD1. The length of the CDR3 is 15 residues. J was trimmed by 2 bases and V by 1 base; bases with no gene match: 5. Germline V gene sequence: CDR1 LNHDA, CDR2 SQIVND (reference sequence). This chain's CDR3 is CASSIGGGSTYEQYF. As DNA, the CDR3 is TGTGCCAGTAGTATAGGAGGGGGCAGCACCTACGAGCAGTACTTC.

The V and J genes are TRBV28 and TRBJ2-1, with 7 nucleotides matching TRBD1. V was clipped by 2 bases and J by 2 bases; unmatched bases: 3. The CDR3 runs to 15 residues. CDR1 and CDR2 (germline): MDHEN, SYDVKM. The DNA of the CDR3 is TGTGCCAGCAGTTTAGCCGGGACAGCCTACAATGAGCAGTTCTTC. It encodes CASSLAGTAYNEQFF.

The gene calls are TRBV28 and TRBJ1-5; the D is unclear. Deletions cut 5 bases from V and 4 bases from J, with 15 bases between. In germline, CDR1 is MDHEN, CDR2 SYDVKM. This CDR3 is built from 15 residues. CDR3 sequence: CASSGLSVSNQPQHF. In DNA, the CDR3 is TGTGCCAGCAGTGGTCTATCAGTCAGTAATCAGCCCCAGCATTTT.

The chain has TRBV7-9 and TRBJ2-3, with 9 bases identical to TRBD2. The V and J ends lost 2 bases and 1 base, in that order; junction bases with no gene match: 7. Germline CDR1 SEHNR, CDR2 FQNEAQ (reference sequence). The CDR3 loop spans 17 amino acids. CDR3 DNA sequence: TGTGCCAGCAGCTTAAGGCGGGAGGGCCGCGGCACAGATACGCAGTATTTT. Its translation: CASSLRREGRGTDTQYF.

The rearrangement uses TRBV6-1 and TRBJ2-7; 8 positions match TRBD1. The V gene's germline CDR1 is MNHNS and CDR2 SASEGT. The V gene end was trimmed by 4 bases and the J gene end by 2 bases; junction bases not matched to a gene: 10. The CDR3 has 16 amino acids. The CDR3 reads CASSAWTGSTTYEQYF. CDR3 sequence (DNA): TGTGCCAGCAGTGCGTGGACAGGGAGTACTACCTACGAGCAGTACTTC.